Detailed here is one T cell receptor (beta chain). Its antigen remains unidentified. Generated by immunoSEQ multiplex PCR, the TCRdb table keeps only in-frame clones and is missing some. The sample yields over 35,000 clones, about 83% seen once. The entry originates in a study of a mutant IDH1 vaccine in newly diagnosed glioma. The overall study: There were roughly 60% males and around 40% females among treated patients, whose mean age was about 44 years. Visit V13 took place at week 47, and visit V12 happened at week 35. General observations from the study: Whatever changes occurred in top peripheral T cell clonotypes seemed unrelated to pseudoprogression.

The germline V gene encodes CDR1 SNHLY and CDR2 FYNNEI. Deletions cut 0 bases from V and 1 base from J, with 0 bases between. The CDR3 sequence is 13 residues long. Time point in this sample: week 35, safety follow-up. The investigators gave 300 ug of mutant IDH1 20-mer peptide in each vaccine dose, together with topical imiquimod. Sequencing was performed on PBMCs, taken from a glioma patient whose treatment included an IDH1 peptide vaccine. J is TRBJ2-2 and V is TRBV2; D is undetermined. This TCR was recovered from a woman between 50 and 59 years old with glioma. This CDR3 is CASSEANTGELFF. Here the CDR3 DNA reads TGTGCCAGCAGTGAAGCGAACACCGGGGAGCTGTTTTTT.